This TCR beta chain was captured in a study of metastatic and nonmetastatic thyroid tumors. MiXCR reprocessed the PCR reads for TCRdb. The sample records fewer than 35,000 clones, 25% to 35% being singletons. The trim removed 6 bases at V and 1 base at J, leaving 2 bases unmatched. CDR1 is SGHTA and CDR2 is FQGNSA in the germline V gene. The length of the CDR3 is 14 residues. Each patient went into thyroid surgery without having received any treatment. This clone was found a few times. This chain connects TRBV7-2 to TRBJ2-7, with 11 bases identical to TRBD2. Sequencing was performed on blood. The sequence came from a female donor with papillary thyroid cancer or a benign thyroid nodule (not recorded which). Some clones in this sample may be carry-over from other donors' samples. DNA of the CDR3: TGTGCCAGCAGGTCTAGCGGGGGGTCCTACGAGCAGTACTTC. Residues: CASRSSGGSYEQYF.